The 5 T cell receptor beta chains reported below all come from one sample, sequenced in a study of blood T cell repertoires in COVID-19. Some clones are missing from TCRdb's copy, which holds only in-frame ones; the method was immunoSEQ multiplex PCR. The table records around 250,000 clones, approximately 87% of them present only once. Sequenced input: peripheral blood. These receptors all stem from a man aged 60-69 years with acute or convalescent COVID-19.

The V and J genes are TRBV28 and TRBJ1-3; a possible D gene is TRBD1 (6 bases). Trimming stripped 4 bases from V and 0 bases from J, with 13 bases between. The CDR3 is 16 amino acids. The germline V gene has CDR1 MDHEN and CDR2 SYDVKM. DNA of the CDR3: TGTGCCAGCAGTTCCCTCAGGGGCCTCTCTGGAAACACCATATATTTT. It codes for CASSSLRGLSGNTIYF.

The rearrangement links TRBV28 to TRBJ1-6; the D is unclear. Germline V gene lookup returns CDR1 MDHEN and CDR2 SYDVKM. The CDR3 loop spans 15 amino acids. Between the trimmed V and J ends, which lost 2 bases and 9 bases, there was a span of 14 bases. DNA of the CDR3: TGTGCCAGCAGTTTACCTGCAGGTTTAACTTCACCCCTCCACTTT. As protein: CASSLPAGLTSPLHF.

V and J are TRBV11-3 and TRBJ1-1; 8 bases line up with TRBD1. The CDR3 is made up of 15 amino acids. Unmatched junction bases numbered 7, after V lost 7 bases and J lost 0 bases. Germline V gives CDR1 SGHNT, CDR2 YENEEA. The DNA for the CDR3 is TGTGCCAGCACCATCCAGGGGGCTTTGAACACTGAAGCTTTCTTT. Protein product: CASTIQGALNTEAFF.

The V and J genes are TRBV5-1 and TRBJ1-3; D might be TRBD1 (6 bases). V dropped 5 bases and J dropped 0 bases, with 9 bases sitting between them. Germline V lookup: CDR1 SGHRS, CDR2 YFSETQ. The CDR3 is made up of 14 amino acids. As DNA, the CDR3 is TGCGCCAGCAGTACAGGGAACTCTGGAAACACCATATATTTT. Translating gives CASSTGNSGNTIYF.

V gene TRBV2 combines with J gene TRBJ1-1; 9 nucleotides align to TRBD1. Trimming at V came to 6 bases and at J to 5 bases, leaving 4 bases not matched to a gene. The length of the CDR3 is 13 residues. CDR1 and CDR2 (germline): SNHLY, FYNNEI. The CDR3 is CASRDRGWTEAFF. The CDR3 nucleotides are TGTGCCAGCAGGGACAGGGGTTGGACTGAAGCTTTCTTT.